This TCR beta chain was observed in a study of glioma-infiltrating T cells. The CDR3 sequence is 16 residues long. Germline assignment: CDR1 SEHNR and CDR2 FQNEAQ (reference sequence). The V and J ends lost 5 bases and 8 bases, in that order; junction bases with no gene match: 11. Using RNA template, CDR3s of TCR alpha and beta were amplified with iRepertoire arm-PCR. Input was 100-400 ng of tissue mRNA or PBMC total RNA. TCRdb used MiXCR to reprocess the multiplex PCR reads, holding one entry per CDR3 protein. The table has fewer than 55,000 distinct CDR3 sequences, 20% to 25% seen once. The receptor was isolated from a human donor with low-grade glioma or glioblastoma, undergoing nonglioma brain surgery, or in good health (not recorded which). Sequencing was performed on glioma tissue, nonneoplastic brain tissue, or PBMCs (not recorded which). The rearrangement joins TRBV7-9 to TRBJ2-1, with 11 nucleotides matching TRBD2. DNA for the CDR3: TGTGCCAGCAGCATGAAACTAGCGGGAGAAGGGTATGAGCAGTTCTTC. This encodes CASSMKLAGEGYEQFF. The full variable domain, completed using reference TRBV7-9 and TRBJ2-1, is DTGVSQNPRHKITKRGQNVTFRCDPISEHNRLYWYRQTLGQGPEFLTYFQNEAQLEKSRLLSDRFSAERPKGSFSTLEIQRTEQGDSAMYLCASSMKLAGEGYEQFFGPGTRLTVL.